Given below is one TCR beta chain in context. The germline V gene encodes CDR1 MNHEY and CDR2 SVGAGI. The CDR3 extends over 16 amino acids. The junction had 12 bases not matched to a gene; V was cut back by 6 bases and J by 4 bases. One entry per CDR3 protein results from TCRdb running MiXCR on the 5' RACE reads. The table lists hundreds of thousands of distinct CDR3 sequences, about 17% of them singletons, with roughly 25% in the top ten. The sample comes from a study of T-cell memory formation after mild COVID-19. The TCR was taken from a man between 18 and 35 years old who had mild COVID-19 (a few samples of this study predate the infection). Cell type and time point are not known. The V call is TRBV6-5, the J call TRBJ1-2; 9 bases line up with TRBD1. Specimen: PBMCs or a T cell subset sorted from them (not recorded which). CDR3 loop: CASSPIRDRVTYGYTF. CDR3 bases: TGTGCCAGCAGCCCAATCCGGGACAGGGTAACCTATGGCTACACCTTC.